The 24 T cell receptor beta chains reported below all come from one sample, sequenced in a study of blood T cell repertoires in COVID-19. Clones were read by immunoSEQ multiplex PCR, and TCRdb kept only the in-frame ones, dropping some. The data contain fewer than 600,000 clones, roughly nine tenths of them seen just once; the ten biggest clones take up about 0.91%. Sequenced: peripheral blood. These receptors were collected from a man aged 18 to 29 with COVID-19, enrolled during active disease.

This clone has a handful of counts. This chain joins TRBV5-6 and TRBJ1-5; 7 bases line up with TRBD1. The CDR3 spans 14 residues. The V segment lost 1 base and the J segment 8 bases; nucleotides outside the gene matches: 6. Germline V gene sequence: CDR1 SGHDT, CDR2 YYEEEE. The CDR3 is CASSLLGGKEPQHF. CDR3 sequence (DNA): TGTGCCAGCAGCTTGTTAGGGGGCAAGGAGCCCCAGCATTTT.

This clone appeared a single time. The chain couples TRBV28 to TRBJ1-4; 8 bases are shared with TRBD1. The ends lost 6 bases at V and 7 bases at J; junction bases unmatched: 10. The length of the CDR3 is 15 residues. CDR1 is MDHEN, CDR2 SYDVKM, per germline. The chain's CDR3 is CASSNMGQEREKLFF. Here the CDR3 DNA reads TGTGCCAGCAGCAATATGGGACAGGAACGTGAAAAACTGTTTTTT.

The chain uses TRBV29-1 and TRBJ1-1; D not certain. V lost 3 bases and J lost 3, with 8 bases in between. The CDR3 runs 12 residues. Germline CDR1 SQVTM, CDR2 ANQGSEA. The CDR3 nucleotides read TGCAGCGTTGAGCCCTCGGACACTGAAGCTTTCTTT. This gives the protein CSVEPSDTEAFF.

V gene TRBV11-2 combines with J gene TRBJ2-3; weak D call: TRBD2 (5 bases). V shed 6 bases and J shed 2 bases, with 12 bases lying between them. Germline V gene sequence: CDR1 SGHAT, CDR2 FQNNGV. CDR3 size: 14 residues. CDR3 nucleotide sequence: TGTGCCAGCAGTCCGAGAGGGCTCACAGATACGCAGTATTTT. Translating it yields CASSPRGLTDTQYF. Variable domain in full (rest from reference TRBV11-2 and TRBJ2-3): EAGVAQSPRYKIIEKRQSVAFWCNPISGHATLYWYQQILGQGPKLLIQFQNNGVVDDSQLPKDRFSAERLKGVDSTLKIQPAKLEDSAVYLCASSPRGLTDTQYFGPGTRLTVL.

The chain links TRBV14 to TRBJ1-2; TRBD1 agrees at 10 bases. This CDR3 has 17 residues. The J segment lost 6 bases and the V segment lost 0 bases, leaving 10 bases of the junction unmatched. Germline loops: CDR1 SGHDN, CDR2 FVKESK. This chain's CDR3 is CASSQDLSRGTGDGYTF. The CDR3 nucleotides read TGTGCCAGCAGCCAAGATCTTTCTCGGGGGACAGGGGATGGCTACACCTTC.

The gene calls are TRBV25-1 and TRBJ2-7, with TRBD2 as a possible D gene (7 bases). Germline CDR1 MGHDK, CDR2 SYGVNS. CDR3 length: 15 amino acids. Trimming removed 6 bases at V and 1 base at J, with 16 bases between. CDR3 region: CASRKAGTGSYEQYF. The CDR3 coding sequence is TGTGCCAGCAGAAAAGCGGGAACAGGGTCCTACGAGCAGTACTTC.

The chain is built from TRBV27 and TRBJ1-5, with D uncertain. Germline V lookup: CDR1 MNHEY, CDR2 SMNVEV (reference sequence). The CDR3 length is 14 residues. The germline V and J ends were trimmed by 0 bases and 5 bases, with 8 bases remaining between them. The CDR3 DNA reads as TGTGCCAGCAGTTTATCGGGGAGGGATCAGCCCCAGCATTTT. The encoded protein is CASSLSGRDQPQHF.

The V gene is TRBV5-4, the J gene TRBJ2-3, with 8 bases matching TRBD1. The germline CDR1 and CDR2 sequences are SGHNT and YYREEE (reference sequence). This CDR3 spans 16 amino acids. V was pared by 4 bases and J by 0 bases, with 7 bases of the junction left unmatched. CDR3 sequence: CASSLGQDSSTDTQYF. CDR3 DNA: TGTGCCAGCAGCCTGGGACAGGACTCTAGCACAGATACGCAGTATTTT.

The chain combines TRBV13 with TRBJ2-7; D is perhaps TRBD2 (5 bases). The CDR3 totals 15 residues. Germline CDR1 reads PRHDT; CDR2 reads FYEKMQ (reference sequence). V shed 5 bases and J shed 5 bases, with 19 bases lying between them. The CDR3 coding sequence is TGTGCCAGCAGCCCCCCCTTGTGGGAGAGTAACGAGCAGTACTTC. Translating gives CASSPPLWESNEQYF.

This chain uses TRBV4-1 with TRBJ2-1; perhaps TRBD2 as D (6 bases). CDR1 is MGHRA, CDR2 YSYEKL, per germline. The V and J ends lost 4 bases and 4 bases respectively, with 20 bases between them. The CDR3 runs to 17 residues. This chain's CDR3 is CASSPVGVTGEYNEQFF. The DNA for the CDR3 is TGCGCCAGCAGCCCAGTAGGGGTGACGGGAGAATACAATGAGCAGTTCTTC.

The table lists this clone with a count of one. This rearrangement joins TRBV5-1 to TRBJ1-2; a possible D gene is TRBD1 (6 bases). With 4 bases removed from V and 12 bases from J, the gap between germline ends came to 19 bases. Germline V gene lookup returns CDR1 SGHRS and CDR2 YFSETQ. CDR3 length: 13 residues. CDR3 DNA: TGCGCCAGCAGCCCCGGGACAAACGGTATCGACACCTTC. Translated: CASSPGTNGIDTF. The full variable domain, its missing parts supplied by reference TRBV5-1 and TRBJ1-2, is KAGVTQTPRYLIKTRGQQVTLSCSPISGHRSVSWYQQTPGQGLQFLFEYFSETQRNKGNFPGRFSGRQFSNSRSEMNVSTLELGDSALYLCASSPGTNGIDTFGSGTRLTVV.

Remarks on this clone: The same CDR3 arises from other DNA sequences in this sample as well. The chain uses TRBV19 and TRBJ2-6, with a possible D match to TRBD1 (5 bases). This CDR3 has 16 residues. Germline V gene lookup returns CDR1 LNHDA and CDR2 SQIVND (reference sequence). V was trimmed by 4 bases and J by 0 bases, leaving 10 bases between them. The CDR3 region has the DNA TGTGCCAGTAGTAACCCAGGGATCTCTGGGGCCAACGTCCTGACTTTC. Translated: CASSNPGISGANVLTF.

A remark on this clone: This sample also contains other DNA sequences that code for the same CDR3. J is TRBJ2-2 and V is TRBV5-1; 8 nucleotides line up with TRBD1. V was clipped by 4 bases and J by 1 base; unmatched bases: 3. Germline V gene lookup returns CDR1 SGHRS and CDR2 YFSETQ. This CDR3 contains 15 residues. The CDR3 DNA reads as TGCGCCAGCAGCCCGGGACAGGAGAACACCGGGGAGCTGTTTTTT. It is translated as CASSPGQENTGELFF.

The V gene is TRBV3-1 (or the pseudogene TRBV3-2), the J gene TRBJ2-1; the match to TRBD2 covers 10 bases. J was trimmed by 3 bases and V by 6 bases; bases with no gene match: 5. Germline CDR1 is LGHDT and CDR2 is YNNKEL (reference sequence). This CDR3 is built from 15 residues. The CDR3 DNA follows: TGTGCCAGCAGTCGTACTAGCGGGGTCTACAATGAGCAGTTCTTC. Translating gives CASSRTSGVYNEQFF.

The genes are TRBV13 and TRBJ1-6; no clear D gene. The CDR3 has 12 residues. Germline V gene data show CDR1 as PRHDT and CDR2 as FYEKMQ (reference sequence). The V end was cut by 3 bases, the J end by 11 bases, with 8 bases between. In DNA, the CDR3 is TGTGCCAGCAGCTTGGAGGGTGCACCCCTCCACTTT. Its protein product is CASSLEGAPLHF.

The gene calls are TRBV27 and TRBJ1-6; perhaps TRBD1 as D (6 bases). The V end lost 5 bases, the J end lost 0 bases, and 14 bases lay between the germline ends. Germline loops: CDR1 MNHEY, CDR2 SMNVEV (reference sequence). This CDR3 is 17 amino acids long. The CDR3 spells CASSRQARSSYNSPLHF. DNA for the CDR3: TGTGCCAGCAGTCGACAGGCTAGGAGCTCCTATAATTCACCCCTCCACTTT.

The chain couples TRBV5-6 to TRBJ2-4, with D possibly being TRBD2 (6 bases). The CDR3 is made up of 17 amino acids. Germline V gene sequence: CDR1 SGHDT, CDR2 YYEEEE. The V gene lost 4 bases and the J gene lost 0 bases, with 17 bases spanning the gap. The CDR3 DNA is TGTGCCAGCAGCGGGGTTTCGGGGGAAAGAGCCAAAAACATTCAGTACTTC. Translated, it gives CASSGVSGERAKNIQYF.

V is TRBV5-1 and J is TRBJ2-1; D gene ambiguous. The CDR3 totals 13 residues. CDR1 is SGHRS and CDR2 is YFSETQ in the germline V gene. Trimming removed 7 bases at V and 6 bases at J, with 14 bases between. CDR3 amino acids: CASSNVAGNEQFF. In DNA, the CDR3 is TGCGCCAGCTCCAACGTGGCAGGCAATGAGCAGTTCTTC.

The chain carries TRBV5-1 and TRBJ1-3; possible D gene TRBD1, 5 bases. Germline CDR1 and CDR2: SGHRS and YFSETQ. V lost 3 bases to trimming and J lost 4 bases, with 11 bases between them. The CDR3 is 14 amino acids. The CDR3 here is CASSWGQEGNTIYF. The DNA of the CDR3 is TGCGCCAGCAGCTGGGGCCAAGAAGGAAACACCATATATTTT.

This clone showed up just a few times. DNA for the CDR3: TGCAGCGTTGATGTTGAGGGCAACTTAACCACGGGCAATCAGCCCCAGCATTTT. Its translation: CSVDVEGNLTTGNQPQHF. The rearrangement uses TRBV29-1 and TRBJ1-5; no clear D gene. CDR1 SQVTM and CDR2 ANQGSEA come from the germline V gene. Trimming removed 3 bases at V and 2 bases at J, with 23 bases between. This CDR3 has 18 residues.

The chain carries TRBV7-9 and TRBJ2-1; 7 positions match TRBD2. Germline CDR1 is SEHNR and CDR2 is FQNEAQ (reference sequence). The trim removed 1 base at V and 1 base at J, leaving 10 bases unmatched. This CDR3 has 18 amino acids. CDR3 DNA sequence: TGTGCCAGCAGCTTAGTATTTAGTAGCGGGTTATCCTACAATGAGCAGTTCTTC. Encoded protein: CASSLVFSSGLSYNEQFF. The variable domain in full, with the rest retrieved from reference TRBV7-9 and TRBJ2-1, is DTGVSQNPRHKITKRGQNVTFRCDPISEHNRLYWYRQTLGQGPEFLTYFQNEAQLEKSRLLSDRFSAERPKGSFSTLEIQRTEQGDSAMYLCASSLVFSSGLSYNEQFFGPGTRLTVL.

The rearrangement joins TRBV5-1 to TRBJ1-2, with 7 positions matching TRBD1. Germline values: CDR1 SGHRS, CDR2 YFSETQ. J lost 5 bases, V lost 4 bases, and 5 bases had no gene match. The CDR3 is made up of 13 amino acids. CDR3 sequence reads: CASSPGQQYGYTF. CDR3 in DNA: TGCGCCAGCAGCCCGGGACAGCAGTATGGCTACACCTTC.

The chain uses TRBV7-9 and TRBJ2-1; 7 bases match TRBD2. The V gene end was trimmed by 4 bases and the J gene end by 8 bases; junction bases not matched to a gene: 8. CDR3 size: 14 residues. CDR1 is SEHNR, CDR2 FQNEAQ, per germline (reference sequence). Here the CDR3 reads CASSSSLAPDEQFF. CDR3 nucleotides: TGTGCCAGCAGCTCTTCACTAGCGCCGGATGAGCAGTTCTTC.

V usage is TRBV11-2 and J usage is TRBJ2-5; D call uncertain. Germline CDR1 SGHAT, CDR2 FQNNGV. V gave up 1 base and J gave up 10 bases, with 7 bases separating them. This CDR3 comprises 11 residues. DNA for the CDR3: TGTGCCAGCAGCTTAGTCCTTAACCAGTACTTC. Protein sequence: CASSLVLNQYF.